The following is a TCR beta chain sequence with its context. What this receptor recognizes is not known. No base-level quality is on record; no much larger clone is a single base apart. The treatment or condition label, read with the paper, signifies: in vitro stimulation with specific CMV peptide epitopes to enrich CMV-specific T cells. The sample belongs to a study of T cell repertoires in cytomegalovirus infection (dated by TCRdb to about 2019). Broadly, across the study: Recently identified HLA-C-restricted CMV epitopes, whose presentation resists viral immunomodulation, were targeted by peptide stimulations together with well-studied HLA-B-restricted epitopes. The HLA type of each donor mattered for the analysis, because public TCR beta signatures pointed to carriage of CMV infection along with the matching HLA type. The investigation overall reported the following: The ex vivo response was dominated by HLA-C-restricted CMV-specific TCR beta clonotypes, which also provided the single most frequent clonotype in two of eight donors. Cumulative frequency of public TCR beta family members discriminated carriers of CMV infection plus the relevant HLA type in this cohort and an independent 352-donor cohort.

Sequencing took place on an Illumina HiSeq 1500. TCRdb handled the public reads itself, with Q25 trimming in fastp and clone calling in MiXCR, and kept productive beta chains. Rows are combined by CDR3 protein, so each entry shows the most common genes and DNA. The sample includes about 220,000 distinct CDR3 sequences, with around 40% observed a single time. The ten top clones hold 59% of the sample. From cysteine to phenylalanine, the CDR3 is 17 amino acids long. Left in the record is the CDR3 DNA by itself, 51 bases read in frame from the first base. For CDR1 and CDR2, the germline V gene (reference sequence) lists SGHNT and YYREEE. The junction shows trimming of 6 bases on V and 6 bases on J, and the gene matches do not reach 18 bases of it.

This sequence uses TRBV5-4 and TRBJ2-3, with 8 bases in between that match TRBD1. This clonotype was sampled from a human donor in good health (CMV status not recorded). Some clones in this sample may be carry-over from other donors' samples. Material: CD8+ T cells from cultured PBMCs, obtained from culture after CMV antigen stimulation. The DNA sequence is given as TGTGCCAGCACTCTCAGTTTAACCGGGACAGGATCCGATACGCAGTATTTT. It is translated as CASTLSLTGTGSDTQYF.